Described below is a single T cell receptor beta chain sequence and its context. Its antigen remains unidentified. Per-base qualities were not stored, and no clone one base away is much larger. From its cysteine to its phenylalanine, the CDR3 spans 14 amino acids. The only DNA kept is the CDR3, 42 bases in frame from the first base. Trimming removed 5 bases from V and 4 bases from J, leaving 14 bases between the germline ends. CDR1 SEHNR and CDR2 FQNEAQ are derived from the germline V gene (reference sequence). TCRbeta CDR3 regions were amplified from genomic DNA by means of the immunoSEQ Assay, a bias-controlled multiplex PCR. The study's own analysis went as follows. Nucleated cell counts per sample were estimated from amplification of reference gene primers within the assay. To quantify the absolute abundance of each unique TCRbeta CDR3 rearrangement, sequence reads were collapsed and filtered. For each sample, productive Simpson clonality was calculated as the square root of Simpson's diversity index across productive rearrangements. TCRdb obtained this table from immuneACCESS and retained in-frame rearrangements with V and J assigned. These tables miss some clones; where compared with another copy, unresolved V genes account for less than half of the shortfall, and the remainder is unexplained. V and J calls and clone size are those listed in that table; D and trimming were worked out from the DNA. The sample data list a few hundred thousand clones, and over 75% of these were observed just once. Clones ranked in the top ten supply roughly 0.94% of the sample.

These data are taken from a study of blood T cell repertoires in COVID-19 (dated by TCRdb to the early 2020s). Notes on the research overall: The collaborator samples originated in the United States, Italy and Spain and spanned the acute and convalescent phases of COVID-19. The sample metadata nearly always contained a de-identified subject ID, COVID-19 status, age in years and sex. The samples were drawn from the first 160 participants of the ongoing ImmuneRACE study and from 1,254 subjects provided by 6 global collaborators. The prospective study material was composed of cDNA or gDNA derived from T cells, B-cell-depleted T cells, or PBMCs. The repertoires were released in a freely available public database intended as a resource for research on the immune response to SARS-CoV-2. Where available, HLA class I and class II types were obtained from metadata supplied by the sample provider rather than from assay-based typing. The dataset comprised deeply sampled blood TCRbeta repertoires from subjects exposed to, actively infected with, or recovered from COVID-19.

Enrolling through a virtual design, the prospective study's participants ranged in age from roughly 18 to 95 years and lived across around 25 United States geographic areas. In the prospective study, cohorts were assigned on the basis of participant-reported clinical history obtained from a screening survey and a study questionnaire. Recovered participants in ImmuneRACE Cohort 3 were defined by two consecutive negative NP/OP PCR tests, clearance by a healthcare professional, or resolution of symptoms. In the prospective study, mobile phlebotomists collected whole blood, serum and a nasopharyngeal or oropharyngeal swab from each participant. Prospective study participants could optionally give additional blood draws and questionnaires over an approximately 2-month period. Blood samples from the prospective study were shipped frozen or at room temperature prior to DNA extraction. What the work shows at the level of the full study, not this receptor alone: The amount of clinical and demographic metadata varied by source and participant and was provided uncurated.

The receptor was derived from a woman aged 25 to 39 who had recovered from COVID-19. Sequencing was done on a sample of PBMCs or T cells enriched from blood (not recorded which). This chain joins TRBV7-9 to TRBJ1-1, with the D gene call left open. CDR3 sequence: CASSPSGDFTEAFF. The sequenced DNA: TGTGCCAGCAGCCCCTCCGGGGATTTCACTGAAGCTTTCTTT.